A selection of T cell receptor beta chains follows, all from one sample in a study of CD8+CD57+ T cells in acquired aplastic anemia. TCRdb re-derived calls from the reads in MiXCR, one entry per CDR3 protein. The sample lists 180,000 or so distinct CDR3 sequences; approximately 49% were seen once. Sequencing was performed on sorted CD4+, CD8+, or CD8+CD57+ T cells (not recorded which) from PBMCs. The receptors were gathered from a human donor in good health. Both conserved end residues are part of each CDR3. Fields, in order: clone size, D gene, V gene, J gene, CDR3 protein, CDR3 DNA. D genes are given only for firm matches. Not every row has a clone size; where given, it reads once, few, many or a size class.

-	TRBD2	TRBV20-1	TRBJ2-3	CSARVPGLAGEGGGTDTQYF	TGCAGTGCTAGAGTTCCGGGACTAGCGGGAGAAGGAGGAGGCACAGATACGCAGTATTTT
-	TRBD1	TRBV7-3	TRBJ1-1	CASSVTGGQEAFF	TGTGCCAGCAGCGTGACAGGGGGCCAGGAAGCTTTCTTT
few	-	TRBV12-5	TRBJ2-2	CASAVRLATTGELFF	TGTGCTAGTGCCGTCCGGCTAGCGACCACCGGGGAGCTGTTTTTT
-	-	TRBV6-1	TRBJ1-2	CASRAGGTMMYGYTF	TGTGCCAGCAGAGCGGGAGGCACCATGATGTATGGCTACACCTTC
many	-	TRBV7-9	TRBJ2-5	CASSLDWTAQETQYF	TGTGCCAGCAGCTTAGATTGGACAGCACAAGAGACCCAGTACTTC
few	TRBD2	TRBV12-3/TRBV12-4	TRBJ2-3	CASSLNWGLAGAVDTQYF	TGTGCCAGCAGTTTAAATTGGGGACTAGCGGGAGCTGTAGATACGCAGTATTTT
-	TRBD1	TRBV11-1	TRBJ2-3	CASSFYADRVSDTQYF	TGTGCCAGCAGCTTTTACGCCGACAGGGTCTCAGATACGCAGTATTTT
many	-	TRBV20-1	TRBJ2-3	CSAGGSPTDTQYF	TGCAGTGCTGGGGGTTCCCCCACAGATACGCAGTATTTT
-	-	TRBV30	TRBJ2-7	CAWSVPGGGYEQYF	TGTGCCTGGAGTGTACCCGGGGGTGGCTACGAGCAGTACTTC
few	TRBD2	TRBV18	TRBJ2-3	CASSRTSGRGDTQYF	TGTGCCAGCTCTCGGACTAGCGGGAGAGGAGATACGCAGTATTTT
-	-	TRBV24-1	TRBJ1-5	CATSDFGQVLHF	TGTGCCACCAGTGATTTCGGTCAGGTTTTGCATTTT
many	-	TRBV25-1	TRBJ2-5	CASSEAGWGETQYF	TGTGCCAGCAGTGAAGCAGGATGGGGAGAGACCCAGTACTTC
-	-	TRBV6-1	TRBJ1-3	CASSTGQKSGGNTIYF	TGTGCCAGTTCAACCGGACAGAAATCGGGTGGAAATACCATATATTTT
many	-	TRBV5-8	TRBJ2-7	CASSLGSGAGYEQYF	TGTGCCAGCAGCTTGGGTTCAGGGGCGGGCTACGAGCAGTACTTC
-	TRBD1	TRBV29-1	TRBJ1-3	CSVAPGTGQGNTIYF	TGCAGCGTTGCCCCAGGGACAGGGCAAGGAAACACCATATATTTT